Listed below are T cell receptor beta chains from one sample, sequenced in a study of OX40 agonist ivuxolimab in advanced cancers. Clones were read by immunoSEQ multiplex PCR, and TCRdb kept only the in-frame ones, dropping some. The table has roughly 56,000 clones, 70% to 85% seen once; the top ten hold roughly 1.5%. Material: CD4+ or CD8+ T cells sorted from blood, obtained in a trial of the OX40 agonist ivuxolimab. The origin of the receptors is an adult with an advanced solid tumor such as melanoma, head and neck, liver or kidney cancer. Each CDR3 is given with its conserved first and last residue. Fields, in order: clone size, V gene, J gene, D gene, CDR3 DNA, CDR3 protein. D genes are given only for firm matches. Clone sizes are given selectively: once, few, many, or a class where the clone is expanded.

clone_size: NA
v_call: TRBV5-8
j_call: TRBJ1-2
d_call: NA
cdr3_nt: TGTGCCAGCAGCTTGGTTTGGGCAGACAGAAGTGGCTACACCTTC
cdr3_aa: CASSLVWADRSGYTF

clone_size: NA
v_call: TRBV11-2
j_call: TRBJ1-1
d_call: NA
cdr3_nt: TGTGCCAGCAGCTTAAAGTCAGATGAAGCTTTCTTT
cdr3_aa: CASSLKSDEAFF

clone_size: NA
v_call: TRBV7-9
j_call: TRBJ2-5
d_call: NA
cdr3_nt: TGTGCCAGCAGCCCGAGGGCGGAGACCCAGTACTTC
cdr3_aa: CASSPRAETQYF

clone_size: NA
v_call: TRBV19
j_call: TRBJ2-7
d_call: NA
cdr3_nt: TGTGCCAGTAGTTACATAGGGGACCACGAGCAGTACTTC
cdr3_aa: CASSYIGDHEQYF

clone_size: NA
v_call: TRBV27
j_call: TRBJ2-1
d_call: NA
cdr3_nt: TGTGCCAGCGGATTTTACAATGAGCAGTTCTTC
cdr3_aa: CASGFYNEQFF

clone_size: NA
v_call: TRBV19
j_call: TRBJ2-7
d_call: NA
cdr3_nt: TGTGCCAGTAGTGAGCAGGGGTTGGGCTCCTACGAGCAGTACTTC
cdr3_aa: CASSEQGLGSYEQYF

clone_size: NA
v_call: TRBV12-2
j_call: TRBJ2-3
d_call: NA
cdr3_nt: TGTGCAAGTCGCTTAAAGTGGTGGGGTCCACAGGGGGAAGGCACAGATACGCAGTATTTT
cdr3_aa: CASRLKWWGPQGEGTDTQYF

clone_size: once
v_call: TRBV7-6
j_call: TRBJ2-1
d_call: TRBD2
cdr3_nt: TGTGCCAGCAGCTTACCTAGCGGGGGGTACAATGAGCAGTTCTTC
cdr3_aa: CASSLPSGGYNEQFF

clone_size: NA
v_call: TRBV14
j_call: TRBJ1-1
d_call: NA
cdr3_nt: TGTGCCAGCAGTTCCGTGGGAGGCGGCACTGAAGCTTTCTTT
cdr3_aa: CASSSVGGGTEAFF

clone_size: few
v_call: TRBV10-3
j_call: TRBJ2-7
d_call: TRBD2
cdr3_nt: TGTGCCATCAGTGAGAAGTCTAGCGGGACGAGCGAGCAGTACTTC
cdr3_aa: CAISEKSSGTSEQYF

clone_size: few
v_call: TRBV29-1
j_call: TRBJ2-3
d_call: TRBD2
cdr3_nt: TGCAGCGGCGGGACTAGCGGGAAGGGCACAGATACGCAGTATTTT
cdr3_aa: CSGGTSGKGTDTQYF

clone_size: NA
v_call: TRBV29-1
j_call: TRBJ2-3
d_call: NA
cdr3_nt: TGCAGCGTGGCGTATCTACTAGAGGGGGAGTATTTT
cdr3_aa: CSVAYLLEGEYF

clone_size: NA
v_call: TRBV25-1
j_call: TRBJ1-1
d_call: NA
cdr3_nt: TGTGCCAGCAGTGTCAGAGAGAACACTGAAGCTTTCTTT
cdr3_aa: CASSVRENTEAFF

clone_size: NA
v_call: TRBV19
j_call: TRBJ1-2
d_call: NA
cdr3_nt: TGTGCCAGTAGCGATCTGTCGGGCATCGACTATGGCTACACCTTC
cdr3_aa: CASSDLSGIDYGYTF

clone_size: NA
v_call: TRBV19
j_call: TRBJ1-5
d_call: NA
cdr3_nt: TGTGCCAGTAGTAGAATACCCTACAGGGCTGATCAGCCCCAGCATTTT
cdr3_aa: CASSRIPYRADQPQHF

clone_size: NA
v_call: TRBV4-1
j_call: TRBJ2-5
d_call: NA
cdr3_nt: TGCGCCAGCAGCCAAGAGGCTACCACCCAAGAGACCCAGTACTTC
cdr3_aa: CASSQEATTQETQYF

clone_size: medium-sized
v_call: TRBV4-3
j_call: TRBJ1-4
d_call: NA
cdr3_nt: TGCGCCAGCAGCCAACGTATTTACATCACCGGGACGTCTAATGAAAAACTGTTTTTT
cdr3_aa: CASSQRIYITGTSNEKLFF

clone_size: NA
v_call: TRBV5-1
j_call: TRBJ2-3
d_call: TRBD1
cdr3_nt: TGCGCCAGCAGCAGTACAGGGGGATTCACAGATACGCAGTATTTT
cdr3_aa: CASSSTGGFTDTQYF

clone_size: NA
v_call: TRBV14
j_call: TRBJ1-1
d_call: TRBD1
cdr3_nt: TGTGCCAGCAGCCAAGAAGGACAGGGGAAGAAAGCTTTCTTT
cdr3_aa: CASSQEGQGKKAFF

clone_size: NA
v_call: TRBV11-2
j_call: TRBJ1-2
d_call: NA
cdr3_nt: TGTGCCAGCAGCTCCCTACGGACGCGGAGGGGCTACACCTTC
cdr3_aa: CASSSLRTRRGYTF

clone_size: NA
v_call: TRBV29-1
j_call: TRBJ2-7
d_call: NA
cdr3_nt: TGCAGCGTTAGAGAGGACGAGCAGTACTTC
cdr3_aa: CSVREDEQYF

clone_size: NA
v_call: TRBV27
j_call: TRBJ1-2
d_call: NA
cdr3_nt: TGTGCCAGCCGGACGCGGGGGTCTAACTATGGCTACACCTTC
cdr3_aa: CASRTRGSNYGYTF

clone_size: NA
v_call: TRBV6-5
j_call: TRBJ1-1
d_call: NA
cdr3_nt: TGTGCCAGCAGTCAACAGGGATGGAGCACTGAAGCTTTCTTT
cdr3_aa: CASSQQGWSTEAFF

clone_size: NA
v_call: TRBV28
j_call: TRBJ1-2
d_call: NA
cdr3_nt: TGTGCCACCACTGTACAGGGTAATCTTGGCTACACCTTC
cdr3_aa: CATTVQGNLGYTF

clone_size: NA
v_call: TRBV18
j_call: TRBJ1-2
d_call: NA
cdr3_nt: TGTGCCAGCTCAACCGGGGGCGCCGGGGTAGGTGGCTACACCTTC
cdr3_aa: CASSTGGAGVGGYTF

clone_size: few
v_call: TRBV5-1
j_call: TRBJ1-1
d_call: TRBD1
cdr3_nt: TGCGCCAGCAGCCGGGAGGGACAGACCAACACTGAAGCTTTCTTT
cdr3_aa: CASSREGQTNTEAFF

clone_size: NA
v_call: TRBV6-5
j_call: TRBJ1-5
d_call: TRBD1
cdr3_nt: TGTGCCAGCAGTAAGGGACAGGGTATCAATCAGCCCCAGCATTTT
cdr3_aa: CASSKGQGINQPQHF

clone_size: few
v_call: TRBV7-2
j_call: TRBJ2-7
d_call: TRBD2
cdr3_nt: TGTGCCAGCAGCTTAGCCGGGACTAGCAGATACGAGCAGTACTTC
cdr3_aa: CASSLAGTSRYEQYF

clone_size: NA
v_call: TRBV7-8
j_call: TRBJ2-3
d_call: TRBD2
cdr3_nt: TGTGCCGGCAGCCGAACTGGACTAGCGACCAATACGCAGTATTTT
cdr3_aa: CAGSRTGLATNTQYF

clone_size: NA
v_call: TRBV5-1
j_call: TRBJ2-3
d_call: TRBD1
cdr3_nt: TGCGCCAGCAGCTTAGACAGGGGTTCAGCAGATACGCAGTATTTT
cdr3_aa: CASSLDRGSADTQYF

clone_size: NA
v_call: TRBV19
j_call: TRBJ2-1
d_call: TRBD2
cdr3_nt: TGTGCCAGTAGTATCAGCCCCGGGGGGAGCTCCTACAATGAGCAGTTCTTC
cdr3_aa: CASSISPGGSSYNEQFF

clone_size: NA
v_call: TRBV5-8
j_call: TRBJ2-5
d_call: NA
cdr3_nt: TGTGCCAGCGGCGGACGGCAAGAGACCCAGTACTTC
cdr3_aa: CASGGRQETQYF

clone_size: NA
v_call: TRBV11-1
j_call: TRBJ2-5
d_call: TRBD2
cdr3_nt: TGTGCCAGCAGCTTAGCGGCGGGCGGGGGATTGGAGACCCAGTACTTC
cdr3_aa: CASSLAAGGGLETQYF

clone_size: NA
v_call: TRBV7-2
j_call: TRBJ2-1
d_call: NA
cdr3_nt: TGTGCCAGCAGCGACAACCCGAGCTCCTACAATGAGCAGTTCTTC
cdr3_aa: CASSDNPSSYNEQFF

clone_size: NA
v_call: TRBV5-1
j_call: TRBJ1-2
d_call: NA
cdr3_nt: TGCGCCAGCAGCTTGGGACAAACCTATGGCTACACCTTC
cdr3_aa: CASSLGQTYGYTF

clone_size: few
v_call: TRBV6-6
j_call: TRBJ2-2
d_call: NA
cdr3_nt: TGTGCCAGCAGTGGACAGTGGACCGGGGAGCTGTTTTTT
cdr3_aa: CASSGQWTGELFF

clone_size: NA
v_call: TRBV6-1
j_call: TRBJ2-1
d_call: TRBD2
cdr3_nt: TGTGCCAGCAGTGGACCTGGGGCGGGGGGCGGTGAGCAGTTCTTC
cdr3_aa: CASSGPGAGGGEQFF

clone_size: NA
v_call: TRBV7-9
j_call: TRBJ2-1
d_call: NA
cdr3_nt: TGTGCCAGCAGCTCTCAACTAGCCCAGGAATACAATGAGCAGTTCTTC
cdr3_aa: CASSSQLAQEYNEQFF

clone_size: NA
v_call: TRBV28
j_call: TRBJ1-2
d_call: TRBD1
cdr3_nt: TGTGCCAGCGGGGACAGGGGGCTGACTGGCTACACCTTC
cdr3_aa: CASGDRGLTGYTF

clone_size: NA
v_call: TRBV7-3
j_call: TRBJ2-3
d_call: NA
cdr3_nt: TGTGCCAGCAGCCGTTTAGGGGGCGGGGGCACAGATACGCAGTATTTT
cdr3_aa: CASSRLGGGGTDTQYF

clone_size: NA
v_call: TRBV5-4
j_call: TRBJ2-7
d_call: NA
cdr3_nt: TGTGCCAGCAGATTAGGACTCTCAGGCGAGCAGTACTTC
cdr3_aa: CASRLGLSGEQYF

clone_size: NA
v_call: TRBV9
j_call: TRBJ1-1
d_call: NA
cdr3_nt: TGTGCCAGCAGCGGGTCGACAGGAGGGGACACTGAAGCTTTCTTT
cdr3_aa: CASSGSTGGDTEAFF

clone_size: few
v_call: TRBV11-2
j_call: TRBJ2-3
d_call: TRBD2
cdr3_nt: TGTGCCAGCAGCTTAGGGCTAGCGGGGGAGGCCACAGATACGCAGTATTTT
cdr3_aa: CASSLGLAGEATDTQYF